These 16 T cell receptor beta chains share one sample of origin, sequenced in a study of blood T cell repertoires in COVID-19. Sequenced by immunoSEQ multiplex PCR; TCRdb stores in-frame clones only, minus some. The sample holds 200,000 to 300,000 clones; 70% to 90% are singletons and the top ten take roughly 4.9%. Specimen: peripheral blood. These receptors were taken from an older woman with COVID-19, enrolled during active disease.

The V and J genes are TRBV28 and TRBJ2-5, with TRBD2 identical over 10 bases. Looked up from germline, CDR1 is MDHEN and CDR2 is SYDVKM. Trimming removed 3 bases from V and 1 base from J; junction bases left unmatched: 14. There are 19 residues in the CDR3. The DNA for the CDR3 is TGTGCCAGCAGTTTGGCTGGACTAGCGGTTATGAATCCCCAAGAGACCCAGTACTTC. Translated, it gives CASSLAGLAVMNPQETQYF.

This sequence joins TRBV30 and TRBJ1-1, with 7 positions matching TRBD1. The CDR3 length is 14 residues. From germline, CDR1 is GTSNPN and CDR2 SVGIG (reference sequence). With 3 bases clipped from V and 1 base from J, the junction kept 5 bases outside the gene matches. CDR3 nucleotides: TGTGCCTGGAGCCTGACAGGGAGGAACACTGAAGCTTTCTTT. This sequence encodes CAWSLTGRNTEAFF.

This chain uses TRBV5-1 with TRBJ2-7; D gene unclear. Per germline, CDR1 SGHRS and CDR2 YFSETQ. The CDR3 totals 14 residues. The germline V and J ends were trimmed by 1 base and 1 base, with 9 bases remaining between them. The CDR3 DNA reads as TGCGCCAGCAGCTTGCCACGTGAGTCCTACGAGCAGTACTTC. This sequence encodes CASSLPRESYEQYF.

V and J are TRBV6-5 and TRBJ1-2, with D maybe TRBD1 (5 bases). With 11 bases removed from V and 7 bases from J, the gap between germline ends came to 17 bases. Germline-derived CDR1 and CDR2 are MNHEY and SVGAGI. The CDR3 consists of 12 residues. CDR3 DNA: TGTGCCTCCGGGGGGGAAGGCTTTGGCTACACCTTC. Its translation: CASGGEGFGYTF.

The chain couples TRBV28 to TRBJ2-7; 7 positions agree with TRBD2. Losses at the gene ends were 7 bases for V and 5 bases for J; bases not matched to a gene: 17. The CDR3 has 16 residues. The germline V gene encodes CDR1 MDHEN and CDR2 SYDVKM. Here the CDR3 DNA reads TGTGCCAGCACCACGGGTGTCGGCGGGAGTGCCCACGAGCAGTACTTC. It is translated as CASTTGVGGSAHEQYF.

This chain joins TRBV19 and TRBJ2-1, with TRBD2 identical over 14 bases. Trimming at V came to 3 bases and at J to 9 bases, leaving 4 bases not matched to a gene. Germline-derived CDR1 and CDR2 are LNHDA and SQIVND (reference sequence). This CDR3 has 15 amino acids. The CDR3: CASSILGLAGAEQFF. Here the CDR3 DNA reads TGTGCCAGTAGTATTTTGGGACTAGCGGGAGCTGAGCAGTTCTTC.

This clone has just one count. This rearrangement joins TRBV6-2 or TRBV6-3 to TRBJ1-1, with 7 bases fitting TRBD1. Germline V gene sequence: CDR1 MNHEY, CDR2 SVGEGT. V lost 6 bases to trimming and J lost 1 base; unmatched junction nucleotides: 8. This CDR3 comprises 15 residues. The CDR3 sequence is CASSRNRGGNTEAFF. CDR3 in DNA: TGTGCCAGCAGCCGCAACAGGGGCGGGAACACTGAAGCTTTCTTT.

The chain is built from TRBV7-9 and TRBJ2-1; tentative D call: TRBD1 (5 bases). Germline V gene sequence: CDR1 SEHNR, CDR2 FQNEAQ (reference sequence). V gave up 5 bases and J gave up 3 bases, with 14 bases separating them. CDR3 length: 15 amino acids. The CDR3 DNA follows: TGTGCCAGCAGCGGAGAAAGGGGTTACTACAATGAGCAGTTCTTC. It codes for CASSGERGYYNEQFF.

This rearrangement joins TRBV18 to TRBJ1-1; D is unclear. In germline, CDR1 is KGHSH, CDR2 LQKENI. This CDR3 region has 13 residues. Trimming cost V 8 bases and J 1 base, with 11 bases left between them. CDR3 sequence: CASKLVENTEAFF. The CDR3, as DNA: TGTGCCAGCAAACTGGTCGAGAACACTGAAGCTTTCTTT.

This clone was seen once. The chain carries TRBV6-5 and TRBJ1-6; D is uncertain. The CDR3 runs to 12 residues. Looked up from germline, CDR1 is MNHEY and CDR2 is SVGAGI. The V gene lost 11 bases and the J gene lost 7 bases, with 12 bases spanning the gap. The CDR3 DNA reads as TGTGCCGCCCGGAGTTGGAATTCACCCCTCCACTTT. Protein: CAARSWNSPLHF.

V gene TRBV7-2 combines with J gene TRBJ2-1, with TRBD1 as a possible D gene (5 bases). The CDR3 covers 12 residues. V lost 9 bases, J lost 9 bases, and 15 bases lay in between. The germline V gene encodes CDR1 SGHTA and CDR2 FQGNSA. The CDR3 sequence: CASQSWGSEQFF. CDR3 nucleotides: TGTGCCAGTCAGTCTTGGGGCAGTGAGCAGTTCTTC.

This clone has just a few counts. The chain has TRBV19 and TRBJ1-5; the match to TRBD1 covers 9 bases. Per the germline V gene, CDR1 is LNHDA and CDR2 is SQIVND (reference sequence). The CDR3 is 14 residues long. The trim removed 5 bases at V and 6 bases at J, leaving 5 bases unmatched. CDR3 DNA sequence: TGTGCCAGTAGTGTGACAGGGGGGGGTCAGCCCCAGCATTTT. It encodes CASSVTGGGQPQHF.

The rearrangement uses TRBV2 and TRBJ2-5; D perhaps matches TRBD2 (5 bases). Germline V CDR1 and CDR2: SNHLY, FYNNEI. The CDR3 has 12 amino acids. The V end was cut by 6 bases, the J end by 0 bases, with 5 bases between. The CDR3 sequence: CASRDYQETQYF. In nucleotides, the CDR3 is TGTGCCAGCAGGGACTACCAAGAGACCCAGTACTTC.

The rearrangement joins TRBV30 to TRBJ1-2; a weak D match, TRBD1 (6 bases). Germline CDR1 is GTSNPN and CDR2 is SVGIG (reference sequence). Between the trimmed V and J ends, which lost 4 bases and 5 bases, there was a span of 14 bases. The CDR3 spans 13 residues. CDR3: CAWTPQGGYGYTF. The CDR3 region has the DNA TGTGCCTGGACCCCACAGGGAGGGTATGGCTACACCTTC.

This rearrangement joins TRBV9 to TRBJ1-1; TRBD1 agrees at 7 bases. V lost 7 bases, J lost 1 base, and 7 bases stayed unmatched. Germline values: CDR1 SGDLS, CDR2 YYNGEE. The CDR3 extends over 14 amino acids. Here the CDR3 DNA reads TGTGCCAGCGCCAAACGGGACAGGAACACTGAAGCTTTCTTT. The encoded protein is CASAKRDRNTEAFF.

CDR3 DNA: TGCGCCAGCAGCTTGGCGACAGGGAATTCACCCCTCCACTTT. This sequence encodes CASSLATGNSPLHF. This chain uses TRBV5-1 with TRBJ1-6; TRBD1 matches at 7 bases. The CDR3 has 14 residues. V dropped 0 bases and J dropped 7; count of bases not matched to a gene: 1. CDR1 is SGHRS, CDR2 YFSETQ, per germline.